Each of the 17 T cell receptor beta chains below was sequenced from the same sample in a study of blood T cell repertoires in COVID-19 (dated by TCRdb to 2020 to 2021). The library was generated by the immunoSEQ multiplex PCR assay. The immuneACCESS repertoire file appears here via TCRdb, limited to in-frame rearrangements. These files lack a portion of the clones; in checked studies, under half of the deficit traces to unresolved V genes, and the cause of the others is not known. The sample table shows under 130,000 clones, and approximately 84% are seen once. The ten most abundant clones make up approximately 12% of the sample. Sequencing was done on a sample of peripheral blood. The origin of the receptors is a human donor in a cohort sampled during active or convalescent COVID-19.

The V and J genes are TRBV4-1 and TRBJ1-2; D may be TRBD1 (5 bases). The V gene's germline CDR1 is MGHRA and CDR2 YSYEKL. The CDR3 runs 15 residues. V dropped 1 base and J dropped 4 bases, with 13 bases sitting between them. The CDR3 protein is CASSQGGAGLYGYTF. In DNA, the CDR3 is TGCGCCAGCAGCCAAGGTGGGGCAGGGCTCTATGGCTACACCTTC.

This clone was detected only once. The V call is TRBV5-4, the J call TRBJ2-2; possible D gene TRBD2, 6 bases. Germline CDR1 SGHNT, CDR2 YYREEE (reference sequence). V was trimmed by 3 bases and J by 6 bases, leaving 18 bases between them. The CDR3 length is 16 residues. CDR3 amino acids: CASSSGSGRSSGELFF. The CDR3 nucleotides are TGTGCCAGCAGCTCTGGGTCGGGGAGGAGTTCCGGGGAGCTGTTTTTT.

This clone came up a few times. The chain links TRBV28 to TRBJ2-5; D is perhaps TRBD2 (7 bases). This CDR3 is built from 13 residues. Germline V CDR1 and CDR2: MDHEN, SYDVKM. V was pared by 3 bases and J by 5 bases, with 10 bases between. CDR3 in DNA: TGTGCCAGCAGTTTTGAGGGGGGGGAGACCCAGTACTTC. Translation: CASSFEGGETQYF.

The chain combines TRBV7-6 with TRBJ2-6; 9 positions match TRBD1. V lost 4 bases to trimming and J lost 4 bases; unmatched junction nucleotides: 5. The CDR3 runs to 16 residues. In germline, CDR1 is SGHVS, CDR2 FNYEAQ. CDR3 loop: CASSSRDREGANVLTF. The CDR3 DNA sequence: TGTGCCAGCAGCTCAAGGGACAGGGAAGGGGCCAACGTCCTGACTTTC.

The CDR3 loop is CASSPRDFLADTQYF. The CDR3 DNA follows: TGTGCCAGCAGCCCACGGGACTTTCTCGCCGATACGCAGTATTTT. This rearrangement joins TRBV7-6 to TRBJ2-3, with D perhaps TRBD2 (6 bases). Deletions cut 5 bases from V and 6 bases from J, with 18 bases between. This CDR3 is 15 amino acids long. CDR1 is SGHVS, CDR2 FNYEAQ, per germline.

This clone was seen once. V gene TRBV25-1 combines with J gene TRBJ1-4; 9 nucleotides line up with TRBD1. This CDR3 is built from 15 residues. After removal of 4 bases from V and 11 bases from J, the junction contained 11 bases not matched to a gene. Germline values: CDR1 MGHDK, CDR2 SYGVNS. This CDR3 is CASSGTQGAWGKLFF. CDR3 nucleotides: TGTGCCAGCAGTGGAACACAGGGGGCTTGGGGGAAACTGTTTTTT.

The chain carries TRBV19 and TRBJ2-2; 7 nucleotides agree with TRBD2. V trimming: 6 bases; J trimming: 4 bases; junction bases outside the gene matches: 11. This CDR3 comprises 16 residues. Per germline, CDR1 LNHDA and CDR2 SQIVND (reference sequence). CDR3 loop: CASRSREGISTGELFF. CDR3 nucleotide sequence: TGTGCCAGTAGGTCAAGGGAGGGCATCTCCACCGGGGAGCTGTTTTTT.

On this clone itself: At one of its ends the junction is not consistent with the germline gene, which may arise from a read error. The V call is TRBV20-1, the J call TRBJ2-7; 8 bases agree with TRBD1. CDR1 DFQATT and CDR2 SNEGSKA come from the germline V gene (reference sequence). This CDR3 region has 8 residues. The CDR3 nucleotides are TGCAGTGCGGGGGACAGGAACTTC. It specifies CSAGDRNF.

This chain uses TRBV18 with TRBJ1-1, with TRBD1 matching over 10 bases. The CDR3 runs 13 residues. The ends lost 6 bases at V and 6 bases at J; junction bases unmatched: 4. The germline gives CDR1 KGHSH, CDR2 LQKENI. CDR3 nucleotide sequence: TGTGCCAGCTCCCGAGGGACAGGGGCTGAAGCTTTCTTT. It specifies CASSRGTGAEAFF.

The gene calls are TRBV5-1 and TRBJ1-3, with TRBD1 matching over 7 bases. Germline values: CDR1 SGHRS, CDR2 YFSETQ. CDR3 length: 17 amino acids. V lost 0 bases, J lost 0 bases, and 6 bases stayed unmatched. In DNA, the CDR3 is TGCGCCAGCAGCTTGGAGTTAGGGGGCGTCTCTGGAAACACCATATATTTT. Translated, it gives CASSLELGGVSGNTIYF.

This sequence joins TRBV7-2 and TRBJ2-4; D gene unclear. The CDR3 runs 14 residues. V gave up 1 base and J gave up 8 bases, with 12 bases separating them. Per the germline V gene, CDR1 is SGHTA and CDR2 is FQGNSA. The CDR3 here is CASSLVRIADIQYF. The CDR3 DNA reads as TGTGCCAGCAGCTTAGTGCGCATTGCCGACATTCAGTACTTC.

The chain employs TRBV3-1 (or the pseudogene TRBV3-2) and TRBJ1-1; D is ambiguous. Trimming took off 0 bases at V and 7 bases at J, with 9 bases between the two ends. The CDR3 is 13 amino acids. Looked up from germline, CDR1 is LGHDT and CDR2 is YNNKEL (reference sequence). Written as DNA, the CDR3 is TGTGCCAGCAGCCAAGACGGGGTGCTTGAAGCTTTCTTT. It encodes CASSQDGVLEAFF.

The J gene is TRBJ2-2, the V gene TRBV3-1 (or the pseudogene TRBV3-2), with TRBD2 matching over 7 bases. CDR1 and CDR2 (germline): LGHDT, YNNKEL (reference sequence). J was trimmed by 3 bases and V by 0 bases; bases with no gene match: 1. This CDR3 region has 15 residues. The CDR3 sequence: CASSQDLADTGELFF. As DNA, the CDR3 is TGTGCCAGCAGCCAAGATCTAGCGGACACCGGGGAGCTGTTTTTT.

CDR3 nucleotide sequence: TGTGCCAGCTCACCAGGGACAGCCCTGGGGGCCCAGTACTTC. It encodes CASSPGTALGAQYF. The genes are TRBV18 and TRBJ2-5; 7 bases align to TRBD1. This CDR3 comprises 14 residues. Germline V gene lookup returns CDR1 KGHSH and CDR2 LQKENI. Trimming removed 2 bases from V and 9 bases from J; junction bases left unmatched: 9.

The chain employs TRBV5-1 and TRBJ2-2, with D maybe TRBD2 (6 bases). Trimming pared 0 bases from V and 1 base from J, leaving 7 bases between. This CDR3 is 15 amino acids long. Germline V gives CDR1 SGHRS, CDR2 YFSETQ. The CDR3 region is CASSLAAGNTGELFF. The CDR3 bases are TGCGCCAGCAGCTTGGCAGCGGGGAACACCGGGGAGCTGTTTTTT.

The V and J genes are TRBV3-1 (or the pseudogene TRBV3-2) and TRBJ1-5; tentatively, D is TRBD1 (5 bases). The CDR3 sequence is 16 residues long. The V gene lost 4 bases and the J gene lost 0 bases, with 13 bases spanning the gap. CDR1 is LGHDT, CDR2 YNNKEL, per germline (reference sequence). The CDR3 DNA is TGTGCCAGCAGCCCTTCCCCAGGGAATAGCAATCAGCCCCAGCATTTT. This sequence encodes CASSPSPGNSNQPQHF.

The rearrangement joins TRBV27 to TRBJ1-1; 8 positions match TRBD1. There are 16 residues in the CDR3. Germline V gene sequence: CDR1 MNHEY, CDR2 SMNVEV (reference sequence). V dropped 5 bases and J dropped 1; count of bases not matched to a gene: 9. The CDR3: CASSPYAGTGNTEAFF. The CDR3 nucleotides are TGTGCCAGCAGTCCATACGCCGGGACAGGGAACACTGAAGCTTTCTTT.